This T cell receptor (beta chain) was profiled in a study of shared clonotypes between healthy human individuals. Donors included only healthy HIV-negative adults lacking recent acute infections or vaccinations. J lost 1 base, V lost 5 bases, and 6 bases had no gene match. CDR1 is SSHAT and CDR2 is FNYEAQ in the germline V gene (reference sequence). The CDR3 consists of 16 residues. Clones were sequenced by immunoSEQ multiplex PCR, and TCRdb holds only the in-frame ones, with some missing. The data show about 490,000 clones, with over 65% seen just once and 10% to 15% held by the top ten. The sequence was obtained from a woman between 40 and 50 years old in good health. Some clones in this sample may be carry-over from other donors' samples. This chain connects TRBV7-7 to TRBJ2-2; the match to TRBD1 covers 8 bases. Sequencing was done on a sample of PBMCs. CDR3 sequence reads: CASSPGQGGNTGELFF. The CDR3 DNA is TGTGCCAGCAGCCCTGGACAGGGCGGGAACACCGGGGAGCTGTTTTTT. Full variable domain (outside the CDR3, taken from reference TRBV7-7 and TRBJ2-2): GAGVSQSPRYKVTKRGQDVTLRCDPISSHATLYWYQQALGQGPEFLTYFNYEAQPDKSGLPSDRFSAERPEGSISTLTIQRTEQRDSAMYRCASSPGQGGNTGELFFGEGSRLTVL.